This T cell receptor beta chain was obtained from a study of CD8+ T cells in alopecia areata. RNA, once extracted, was reverse transcribed into cDNA for use as the sequencing template. Clones were read by immunoSEQ multiplex PCR, and TCRdb kept only the in-frame ones, dropping some. The repertoire holds 140,000 or so clones, with around two thirds as singletons. The CDR3 runs to 13 residues. The ends were cut back, 3 bases at V and 3 bases at J, with 10 bases in the middle. The germline V gene encodes CDR1 SGHDT and CDR2 YYEEEE. The sequencing sample was made of CD8+ T cells sorted from blood. V and J are TRBV5-6 and TRBJ2-7; D gene ambiguous. This clonotype was obtained from a human donor in good health. For the CDR3, the DNA is TGTGCCAGCAGCTGGGGAACCGGCTACGAGCAGTACTTC. Translating gives CASSWGTGYEQYF. The full variable domain, with the rest looked up from reference TRBV5-6 and TRBJ2-7, is DAGVTQSPTHLIKTRGQQVTLRCSPKSGHDTVSWYQQALGQGPQFIFQYYEEEERQRGNFPDRFSGHQFPNYSSELNVNALLLGDSALYLCASSWGTGYEQYFGPGTRLTVT.